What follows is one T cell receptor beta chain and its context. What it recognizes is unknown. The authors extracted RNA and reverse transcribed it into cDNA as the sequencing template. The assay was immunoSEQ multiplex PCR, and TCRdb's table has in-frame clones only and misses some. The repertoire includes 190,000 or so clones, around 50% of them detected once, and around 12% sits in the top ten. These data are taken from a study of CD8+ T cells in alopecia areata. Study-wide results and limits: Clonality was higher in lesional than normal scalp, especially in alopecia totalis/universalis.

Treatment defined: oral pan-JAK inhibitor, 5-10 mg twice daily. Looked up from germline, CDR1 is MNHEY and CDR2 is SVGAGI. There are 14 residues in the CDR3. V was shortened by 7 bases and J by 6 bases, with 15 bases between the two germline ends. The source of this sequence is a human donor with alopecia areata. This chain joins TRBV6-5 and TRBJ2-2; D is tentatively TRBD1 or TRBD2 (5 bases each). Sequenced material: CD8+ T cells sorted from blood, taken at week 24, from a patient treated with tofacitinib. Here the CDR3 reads CASMRGRRAGELFF. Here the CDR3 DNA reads TGTGCCAGCATGAGGGGTCGACGCGCCGGGGAGCTGTTTTTT.